Listed below are T cell receptor beta chains from one sample, sequenced in a study of CD8 T cells in cerebrospinal fluid in Alzheimer's disease. TCRdb processed the 10x single-cell sequencing reads again and assigns one entry to each CDR3 protein, with no DNA. In total, the table holds about 1,200 distinct CDR3 sequences. What was sequenced was cerebrospinal fluid. These receptors were obtained from a human donor in good health. Both conserved end residues are part of each CDR3. The size field is filled for only some rows; it gives once, few, many or a size class.

J | V | size | CDR3
TRBJ2-1 | TRBV20-1 | medium-sized | CSRTPGGSGNEQFF
TRBJ2-7 | TRBV20-1 | large | CSARDVNRGIYEQYF
TRBJ2-5 | TRBV7-9 | medium-sized | CASSFEAGETQYF
TRBJ1-2 | TRBV7-2 | large | CASSLSRDIPGYTF
TRBJ2-1 | TRBV6-1 | - | CASSDLAWSSYNEQFF
TRBJ2-7 | TRBV20-1 | medium-sized | CSASEDPYEQYF
TRBJ2-3 | TRBV4-3 | - | CASSYTSGRTDTQYF
TRBJ2-5 | TRBV29-1 | large | CSVEFRIQETQYF
TRBJ2-7 | TRBV6-5 | medium-sized | CASSRARGYEQYF
TRBJ2-1 | TRBV27 | medium-sized | CATRTLSSSYNEQFF
TRBJ1-5 | TRBV6-4 | medium-sized | CASSFDRVRQPQHF
TRBJ2-5 | TRBV6-1 | large | CASSDSWRTGLRRETQYF
TRBJ1-4 | TRBV28 | medium-sized | CASSSGQGYEKLFF